This is a list of T cell receptor beta chains from one sample in a study of OX40 agonist ivuxolimab in advanced cancers. The method was immunoSEQ multiplex PCR; TCRdb's version includes in-frame clones alone and lacks a portion of them. The table shows about 33,000 clones, with approximately 84% occurring only once. The sequencing used CD4+ or CD8+ T cells sorted from blood, collected in a trial of the OX40 agonist ivuxolimab. Receptors originate from an adult with an advanced solid tumor such as melanoma, head and neck, liver or kidney cancer. Both conserved end residues are part of each CDR3. D genes are given only for firm matches. The size field is filled for only some rows; it gives once, few, many or a size class.

abundance: -
j_gene: TRBJ2-5
len: 14
d_gene: -
v_gene: TRBV7-9
CDR3aa: CASSPYRAEETQYF
CDR3nt: TGTGCCAGCAGCCCCTACCGGGCGGAAGAGACCCAGTACTTC

abundance: -
j_gene: TRBJ1-5
len: 14
d_gene: -
v_gene: TRBV21-1
CDR3aa: CASGRQGGNQPQHF
CDR3nt: TGTGCCAGCGGTAGACAGGGGGGCAATCAGCCCCAGCATTTT

abundance: -
j_gene: TRBJ1-4
len: 15
d_gene: TRBD1
v_gene: TRBV27
CDR3aa: CASSPSGGAGEKLFF
CDR3nt: TGTGCCAGCAGTCCCTCAGGGGGCGCAGGGGAAAAACTGTTTTTT

abundance: medium-sized
j_gene: TRBJ1-1
len: 13
d_gene: -
v_gene: TRBV6-1
CDR3aa: CASSEEGYTEAFF
CDR3nt: TGTGCCAGCAGTGAAGAGGGGTACACTGAAGCTTTCTTT

abundance: -
j_gene: TRBJ2-1
len: 15
d_gene: TRBD2
v_gene: TRBV6-4
CDR3aa: CASSDGSGGYNEQFF
CDR3nt: TGTGCCAGCAGTGACGGTAGCGGGGGTTACAATGAGCAGTTCTTC

abundance: -
j_gene: TRBJ2-2
len: 14
d_gene: TRBD2
v_gene: TRBV7-8
CDR3aa: CASSFTSGIGELFF
CDR3nt: TGTGCCAGCAGCTTCACTAGCGGGATCGGGGAGCTGTTTTTT

abundance: -
j_gene: TRBJ2-2
len: 17
d_gene: -
v_gene: TRBV15
CDR3aa: CATSRVKGQISTGELFF
CDR3nt: TGTGCCACCAGCAGAGTAAAAGGGCAGATTAGCACCGGGGAGCTGTTTTTT

abundance: -
j_gene: TRBJ1-1
len: 14
d_gene: -
v_gene: TRBV7-2
CDR3aa: CASSLGSLNTEAFF
CDR3nt: TGTGCCAGCAGCTTAGGAAGTTTGAACACTGAAGCTTTCTTT

abundance: -
j_gene: TRBJ2-7
len: 13
d_gene: -
v_gene: TRBV27
CDR3aa: CASSTDPSDEQYF
CDR3nt: TGTGCCAGCAGTACGGACCCCTCCGACGAGCAGTACTTC

abundance: -
j_gene: TRBJ2-7
len: 15
d_gene: -
v_gene: TRBV4-1
CDR3aa: CASSQELRDRYEQYF
CDR3nt: TGCGCCAGCAGCCAAGAGTTGCGGGACCGTTACGAGCAGTACTTC

abundance: -
j_gene: TRBJ2-7
len: 13
d_gene: -
v_gene: TRBV10-2
CDR3aa: CASSDRRYNEQYF
CDR3nt: TGCGCCAGCAGTGATAGGAGGTATAACGAGCAGTACTTC

abundance: -
j_gene: TRBJ2-2
len: 15
d_gene: -
v_gene: TRBV9
CDR3aa: CASSVGGANTGELFF
CDR3nt: TGTGCCAGCAGCGTAGGAGGGGCGAACACCGGGGAGCTGTTTTTT

abundance: -
j_gene: TRBJ2-7
len: 14
d_gene: -
v_gene: TRBV9
CDR3aa: CASSLGEDIYEQYF
CDR3nt: TGTGCCAGCAGCCTGGGAGAGGACATTTACGAGCAGTACTTC

abundance: once
j_gene: TRBJ1-5
len: 16
d_gene: -
v_gene: TRBV6-4
CDR3aa: CASSDASLCSNQPQHF
CDR3nt: TGTGCCAGCAGTGACGCTTCACTGTGTAGCAATCAGCCCCAGCATTTT

abundance: -
j_gene: TRBJ2-1
len: 16
d_gene: TRBD2
v_gene: TRBV7-3
CDR3aa: CASSSPGTSGYNEQFF
CDR3nt: TGTGCCAGCAGCTCCCCCGGGACTAGCGGTTACAATGAGCAGTTCTTC

abundance: -
j_gene: TRBJ1-3
len: 14
d_gene: -
v_gene: TRBV5-1
CDR3aa: CASSFTGIGNTIYF
CDR3nt: TGCGCCAGCAGCTTCACAGGGATTGGAAACACCATATATTTT

abundance: -
j_gene: TRBJ1-5
len: 12
d_gene: -
v_gene: TRBV5-6
CDR3aa: CASSLGIGPQHF
CDR3nt: TGTGCCAGCAGCTTGGGTATCGGGCCCCAGCATTTT

abundance: -
j_gene: TRBJ2-7
len: 13
d_gene: -
v_gene: TRBV6-6
CDR3aa: CASSPRSSYEQYF
CDR3nt: TGTGCCAGCAGCCCCCGGAGTTCCTACGAGCAGTACTTC

abundance: -
j_gene: TRBJ1-2
len: 14
d_gene: -
v_gene: TRBV27
CDR3aa: CASSPRRGAWGYTF
CDR3nt: TGTGCCAGCAGTCCTCGGAGGGGCGCATGGGGCTACACCTTC

abundance: once
j_gene: TRBJ2-7
len: 15
d_gene: -
v_gene: TRBV7-6
CDR3aa: CASSLAGTYTYEQYF
CDR3nt: TGTGCCAGCAGCTTAGCCGGGACATACACCTACGAGCAGTACTTC

abundance: -
j_gene: TRBJ1-2
len: 13
d_gene: -
v_gene: TRBV28
CDR3aa: CASSFGRSYGYTF
CDR3nt: TGTGCCAGCAGCTTTGGACGGAGCTATGGCTACACCTTC

abundance: -
j_gene: TRBJ2-7
len: 15
d_gene: -
v_gene: TRBV7-9
CDR3aa: CASSFRTTSSYEQYF
CDR3nt: TGTGCCAGCAGCTTTCGGACGACTAGCTCCTACGAGCAGTACTTC

abundance: -
j_gene: TRBJ2-1
len: 16
d_gene: TRBD2
v_gene: TRBV9
CDR3aa: CASSVLTSGDSNEQFF
CDR3nt: TGTGCCAGCAGCGTACTGACTAGCGGGGACTCGAATGAGCAGTTCTTC

abundance: -
j_gene: TRBJ1-5
len: 14
d_gene: -
v_gene: TRBV19
CDR3aa: CASSSQRSNQPQHF
CDR3nt: TGTGCCAGTAGTAGCCAGAGGAGCAATCAGCCCCAGCATTTT

abundance: -
j_gene: TRBJ2-1
len: 16
d_gene: TRBD2
v_gene: TRBV2
CDR3aa: CASSLLTSGMDNEQFF
CDR3nt: TGTGCCAGCAGCTTGTTGACTAGCGGGATGGACAATGAGCAGTTCTTC

abundance: -
j_gene: TRBJ2-5
len: 14
d_gene: -
v_gene: TRBV7-6
CDR3aa: CASSLGQYVETQYF
CDR3nt: TGTGCCAGCAGCTTAGGGCAGTACGTGGAGACCCAGTACTTC

abundance: once
j_gene: TRBJ2-1
len: 13
d_gene: -
v_gene: TRBV28
CDR3aa: CASSLGKYNEQFF
CDR3nt: TGTGCCAGCAGTTTAGGCAAGTACAATGAGCAGTTCTTC

abundance: -
j_gene: TRBJ2-1
len: 14
d_gene: -
v_gene: TRBV7-2
CDR3aa: CASSLISGANEQFF
CDR3nt: TGTGCCAGCAGTTTAATATCGGGTGCCAATGAGCAGTTCTTC

abundance: -
j_gene: TRBJ1-1
len: 14
d_gene: -
v_gene: TRBV18
CDR3aa: CASSGDKMNTEAFF
CDR3nt: TGTGCCAGCTCAGGGGACAAGATGAACACTGAAGCTTTCTTT

abundance: -
j_gene: TRBJ2-1
len: 13
d_gene: -
v_gene: TRBV19
CDR3aa: CASNQGYYNEQFF
CDR3nt: TGTGCCAGTAACCAGGGTTACTACAATGAGCAGTTCTTC

abundance: -
j_gene: TRBJ2-7
len: 12
d_gene: -
v_gene: TRBV6-1
CDR3aa: CASSDSYYEQYF
CDR3nt: TGTGCCAGCAGTGACAGCTACTACGAGCAGTACTTC

abundance: -
j_gene: TRBJ1-2
len: 14
d_gene: TRBD1
v_gene: TRBV28
CDR3aa: CASSPGQGPGGYTF
CDR3nt: TGTGCCAGCAGTCCGGGACAGGGGCCAGGGGGCTACACCTTC

abundance: -
j_gene: TRBJ2-3
len: 18
d_gene: TRBD1
v_gene: TRBV5-1
CDR3aa: CASSWGQGKLYSTDTQYF
CDR3nt: TGCGCCAGCAGCTGGGGACAGGGCAAACTGTATAGCACAGATACGCAGTATTTT

abundance: -
j_gene: TRBJ1-1
len: 13
d_gene: -
v_gene: TRBV5-1
CDR3aa: CASRDSVNTEAFF
CDR3nt: TGCGCCAGCAGGGACAGCGTGAACACTGAAGCTTTCTTT

abundance: -
j_gene: TRBJ2-7
len: 17
d_gene: -
v_gene: TRBV4-2
CDR3aa: CASSQVPGPPSSYEQYF
CDR3nt: TGTGCCAGCAGCCAAGTCCCCGGACCCCCAAGCTCCTACGAGCAGTACTTC

abundance: -
j_gene: TRBJ2-5
len: 15
d_gene: TRBD1
v_gene: TRBV27
CDR3aa: CASSPRQGERETQYF
CDR3nt: TGTGCCAGCAGTCCCCGACAGGGGGAGAGGGAGACCCAGTACTTC

abundance: -
j_gene: TRBJ2-1
len: 15
d_gene: TRBD2
v_gene: TRBV7-9
CDR3aa: CASSASEASGDEQFF
CDR3nt: TGTGCCAGCAGTGCCAGTGAGGCTAGCGGGGATGAGCAGTTCTTC

abundance: -
j_gene: TRBJ2-7
len: 15
d_gene: -
v_gene: TRBV4-1
CDR3aa: CASSQDKQGAYEQYF
CDR3nt: TGCGCCAGCAGCCAAGATAAACAGGGTGCCTACGAGCAGTACTTC

abundance: few
j_gene: TRBJ2-1
len: 16
d_gene: TRBD2
v_gene: TRBV15
CDR3aa: CATSTDGGAPYNEQFF
CDR3nt: TGTGCCACCAGCACTGACGGGGGGGCCCCCTACAATGAGCAGTTCTTC

abundance: -
j_gene: TRBJ2-5
len: 15
d_gene: -
v_gene: TRBV28
CDR3aa: CASSLGEADGETQYF
CDR3nt: TGTGCCAGCAGTCTGGGTGAGGCGGACGGAGAGACCCAGTACTTC

abundance: -
j_gene: TRBJ2-7
len: 12
d_gene: -
v_gene: TRBV6-5
CDR3aa: CASSYGQHEQYF
CDR3nt: TGTGCCAGCAGTTACGGCCAACACGAGCAGTACTTC

abundance: -
j_gene: TRBJ2-7
len: 15
d_gene: TRBD1
v_gene: TRBV5-5
CDR3aa: CASSLAATGGYEQYF
CDR3nt: TGTGCCAGCAGCTTGGCCGCCACAGGGGGGTACGAGCAGTACTTC

abundance: -
j_gene: TRBJ2-3
len: 17
d_gene: TRBD2
v_gene: TRBV10-3
CDR3aa: CAISGPTGTSGTDTQYF
CDR3nt: TGTGCCATCAGTGGGCCAACCGGGACTAGCGGCACAGATACGCAGTATTTT

abundance: -
j_gene: TRBJ1-2
len: 14
d_gene: -
v_gene: TRBV6-5
CDR3aa: CASSEGTGIRGYTF
CDR3nt: TGTGCCAGCAGTGAAGGTACAGGCATCCGTGGCTACACCTTC

abundance: -
j_gene: TRBJ2-7
len: 14
d_gene: -
v_gene: TRBV9
CDR3aa: CASSVVDQFNEQYF
CDR3nt: TGTGCCAGCAGCGTAGTAGACCAATTCAACGAGCAGTACTTC